One T cell receptor (beta chain) is described in this entry. The sample comes from a study of blood T cells in healthy people across ages. The CDR3 spans 12 residues. Germline CDR1 SGHTA, CDR2 FQGNSA. Using a J-beta primer mix together with a sample-barcoded 5' primer, a second PCR was run for roughly 6 to 12 cycles. TCRdb analysed the 5' RACE reads with MiXCR anew, one entry per CDR3 protein. Of around 900,000 distinct CDR3 sequences in the sample, 51% are singletons; the top ten hold over 20%. This receptor was obtained from an older woman in good health. The sequenced sample consisted of blood. The rearrangement uses TRBV7-2 and TRBJ2-7; no clear D. The J call may be faulty, since TRBJ2-5 better matches the DNA end. CDR3: CASGSSLETQYF. The CDR3 DNA sequence: TGTGCCAGCGGCAGTAGTCTCGAGACCCAGTACTTC.